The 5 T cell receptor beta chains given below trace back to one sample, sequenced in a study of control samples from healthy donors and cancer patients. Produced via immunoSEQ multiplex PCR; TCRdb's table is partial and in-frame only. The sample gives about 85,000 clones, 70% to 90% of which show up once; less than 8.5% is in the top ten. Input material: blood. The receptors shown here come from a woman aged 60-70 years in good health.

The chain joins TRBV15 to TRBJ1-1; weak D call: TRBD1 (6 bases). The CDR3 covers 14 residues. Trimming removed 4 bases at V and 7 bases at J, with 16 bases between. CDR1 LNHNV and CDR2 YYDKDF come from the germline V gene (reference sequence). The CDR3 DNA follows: TGTGCCACCAGCATCACACAGGGAGAGGTTGAAGCTTTCTTT. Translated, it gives CATSITQGEVEAFF.

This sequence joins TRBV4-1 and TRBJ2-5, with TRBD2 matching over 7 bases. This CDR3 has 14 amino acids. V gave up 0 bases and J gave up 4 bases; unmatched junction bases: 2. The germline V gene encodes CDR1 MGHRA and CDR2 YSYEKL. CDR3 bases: TGCGCCAGCAGCCAAGATCCTAGCGGAGAGACCCAGTACTTC. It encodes CASSQDPSGETQYF.

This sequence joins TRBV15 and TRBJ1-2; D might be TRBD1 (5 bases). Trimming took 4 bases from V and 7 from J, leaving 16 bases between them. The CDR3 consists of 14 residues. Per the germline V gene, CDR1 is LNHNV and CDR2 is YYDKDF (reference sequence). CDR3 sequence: CATSNFGTPGGYTF. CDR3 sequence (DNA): TGTGCCACCAGCAATTTTGGGACTCCTGGTGGCTACACCTTC.

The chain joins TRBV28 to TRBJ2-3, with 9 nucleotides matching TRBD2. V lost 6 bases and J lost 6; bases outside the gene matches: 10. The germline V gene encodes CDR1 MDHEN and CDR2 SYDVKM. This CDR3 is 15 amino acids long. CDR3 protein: CASSPSGKGSDTQYF. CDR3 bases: TGTGCCAGCAGCCCTAGCGGGAAGGGTAGTGATACGCAGTATTTT. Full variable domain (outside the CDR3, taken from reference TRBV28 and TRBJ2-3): DVKVTQSSRYLVKRTGEKVFLECVQDMDHENMFWYRQDPGLGLRLIYFSYDVKMKEKGDIPEGYSVSREKKERFSLILESASTNQTSMYLCASSPSGKGSDTQYFGPGTRLTVL.

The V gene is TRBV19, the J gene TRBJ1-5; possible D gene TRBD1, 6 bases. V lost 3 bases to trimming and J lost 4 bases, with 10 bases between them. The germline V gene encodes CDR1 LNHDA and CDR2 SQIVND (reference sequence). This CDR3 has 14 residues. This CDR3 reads CASSIGQFNQPQHF. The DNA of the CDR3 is TGTGCCAGTAGTATCGGACAGTTTAATCAGCCCCAGCATTTT.